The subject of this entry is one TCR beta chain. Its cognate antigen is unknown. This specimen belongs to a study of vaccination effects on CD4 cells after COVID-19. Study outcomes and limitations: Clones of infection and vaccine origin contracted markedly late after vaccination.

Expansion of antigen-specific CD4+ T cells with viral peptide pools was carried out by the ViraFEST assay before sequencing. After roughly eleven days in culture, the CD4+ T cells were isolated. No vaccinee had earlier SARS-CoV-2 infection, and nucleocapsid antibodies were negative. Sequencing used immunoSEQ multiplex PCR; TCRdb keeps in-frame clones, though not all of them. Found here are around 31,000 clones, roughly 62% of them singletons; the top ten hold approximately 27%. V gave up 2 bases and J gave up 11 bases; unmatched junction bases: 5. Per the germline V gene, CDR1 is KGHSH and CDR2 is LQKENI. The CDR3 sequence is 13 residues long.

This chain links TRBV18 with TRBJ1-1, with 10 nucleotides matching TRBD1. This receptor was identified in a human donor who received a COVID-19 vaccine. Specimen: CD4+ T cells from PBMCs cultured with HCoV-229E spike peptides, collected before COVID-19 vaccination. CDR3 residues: CASSPTGTGDAFF. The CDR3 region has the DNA TGTGCCAGCTCACCAACCGGGACAGGGGATGCTTTCTTT. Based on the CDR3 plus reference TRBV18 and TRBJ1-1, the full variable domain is NAGVMQNPRHLVRRRGQEARLRCSPMKGHSHVYWYRQLPEEGLKFMVYLQKENIIDESGMPKERFSAEFPKEGPSILRIQQVVRGDSAAYFCASSPTGTGDAFFGQGTRLTVV.